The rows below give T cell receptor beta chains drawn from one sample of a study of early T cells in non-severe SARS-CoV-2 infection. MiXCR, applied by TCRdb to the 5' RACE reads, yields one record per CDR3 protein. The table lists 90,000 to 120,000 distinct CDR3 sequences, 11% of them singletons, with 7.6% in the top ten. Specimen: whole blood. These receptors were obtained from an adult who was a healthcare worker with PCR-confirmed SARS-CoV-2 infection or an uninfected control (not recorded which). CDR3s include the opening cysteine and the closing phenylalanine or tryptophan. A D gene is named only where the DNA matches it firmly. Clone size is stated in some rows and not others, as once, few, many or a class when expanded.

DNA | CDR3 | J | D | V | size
TGTGCCAGCAGCTTGGCAGGGGGTCTGCAGAATGAGCAGTTCTTC | CASSLAGGLQNEQFF | TRBJ2-1 | TRBD1 | TRBV7-3 | .
TGTGCCAGCAAAATTACAGGGGGCGGCTACACCTTC | CASKITGGGYTF | TRBJ1-2 | TRBD1 | TRBV6-6 | .
TGTGCCAGCAGCGAGACTAGCGGGCGCACCGGGGAGCTGTTTTTT | CASSETSGRTGELFF | TRBJ2-2 | TRBD2 | TRBV5-5 | many
TGTGCCAGCAGTTACTCGAAAGCTAGCGGGACAGATACGCAGTATTTT | CASSYSKASGTDTQYF | TRBJ2-3 | TRBD2 | TRBV6-6 | few
TGTGCCAGCAGTTTATCCGGACGGAGGGGCGGCTACGAGCAGTACTTC | CASSLSGRRGGYEQYF | TRBJ2-7 | . | TRBV28 | many
TGCGCCAGCAGCCAAGAAACCACGAACACCGGGGAGCTGTTTTTT | CASSQETTNTGELFF | TRBJ2-2 | . | TRBV4-3 | many
TGTGCCAGCAGCTCTCGGACAGGGGACAACACTGAAGCTTTCTTT | CASSSRTGDNTEAFF | TRBJ1-1 | TRBD1 | TRBV12-3/TRBV12-4 | few
TGTGCCAGCAGCTTAGGTCGGTCTAGCGGGGGAGATACGCAGTATTTT | CASSLGRSSGGDTQYF | TRBJ2-3 | TRBD2 | TRBV11-3 | few
TGTGCCAGCAGCCCCGGGACAGGGGGACGTACCGGGGAGCTGTTTTTT | CASSPGTGGRTGELFF | TRBJ2-2 | TRBD1 | TRBV12-3/TRBV12-4 | many
TGTGCCAGCAGCTTAGAGCCTAGCGGGAGAAGGGGAGAGACCCAGTACTTC | CASSLEPSGRRGETQYF | TRBJ2-5 | TRBD2 | TRBV7-6 | .
TGTGCCAGCAGTTTATTCAGCTCCCACGAGCAGTTCTTC | CASSLFSSHEQFF | TRBJ2-1 | . | TRBV27 | .
TGTGCCACCTCGCCCGGGGTCGGCTCCTACAATGAGCAGTTCTTC | CATSPGVGSYNEQFF | TRBJ2-1 | . | TRBV5-5 | many
TGTGCCAGCAGTCCGACCCTAGCTTCCCAAGAGACCCAGTACTTC | CASSPTLASQETQYF | TRBJ2-5 | . | TRBV12-3/TRBV12-4 | .
TGTGCCAGCAGTCAACAGGGCACCGAGCAGTACTTC | CASSQQGTEQYF | TRBJ2-7 | . | TRBV28 | few
TGTGCCAGCAGTTACTCGGGACAGGGGATTGGGGATGAGCAGTTCTTC | CASSYSGQGIGDEQFF | TRBJ2-1 | TRBD1 | TRBV6-5 | many
TGCGCCAGCAGCTTGGCCACGAGGGGGGATCGGCCTGAAGCTTTCTTT | CASSLATRGDRPEAFF | TRBJ1-1 | . | TRBV5-1 | many
TGTGCCAGCACAGACCAGGGGGCCGGAAGGAATACGCAGTATTTT | CASTDQGAGRNTQYF | TRBJ2-3 | TRBD1 | TRBV6-5 | .
TGTGCCAGCAGCTGGCGACAGGGCAGCGGGGCCAACGTCCTGACTTTC | CASSWRQGSGANVLTF | TRBJ2-6 | TRBD1 | TRBV5-4 | many
TGTGCCTGGAGAGGGCAGTCCTACAATGAGCAGTTCTTC | CAWRGQSYNEQFF | TRBJ2-1 | . | TRBV30 | .
TGCGCCAGCGGCGGGAGGACCTCCTACAATGAGCAGTTCTTC | CASGGRTSYNEQFF | TRBJ2-1 | TRBD2 | TRBV10-2 | many
TGTGCCTGGAGTGTATGGGGAACTAATGAAAAACTGTTTTTT | CAWSVWGTNEKLFF | TRBJ1-4 | . | TRBV30 | many
TGTGCCAGTAGTGTGACTAGCGGGAGAGGCAATGAGCAGTTCTTC | CASSVTSGRGNEQFF | TRBJ2-1 | TRBD2 | TRBV19 | few
TGCAGTGCTAGCTCGAGCGGGAGGAGGTACGAGCAGTACTTC | CSASSSGRRYEQYF | TRBJ2-7 | TRBD2 | TRBV20-1 | many
TGTGCCAGCAGCGGTTTAGCGGGAAGTTCCTACAATGAGCAGTTCTTC | CASSGLAGSSYNEQFF | TRBJ2-1 | TRBD2 | TRBV11-2 | .
TGCAGCGTCGGACAGGGGAACACTGAAGCTTTCTTT | CSVGQGNTEAFF | TRBJ1-1 | TRBD1 | TRBV29-1 | many
TGTGCCAGTAGTATATCGGGCTACAATGAGCAGTTCTTC | CASSISGYNEQFF | TRBJ2-1 | . | TRBV19 | many
TGTGCCAGCAGACCTGAGTCGGGGGGCACTGAAGCTTTCTTT | CASRPESGGTEAFF | TRBJ1-1 | . | TRBV2 | .
TGTGCCAGCATTGTAGGCTCCTATAATTCACCCCTCCACTTT | CASIVGSYNSPLHF | TRBJ1-6 | . | TRBV2 | .
TGTGCCAGCCGCGACAGGGCGGGCCAGCCCCAGCATTTT | CASRDRAGQPQHF | TRBJ1-5 | TRBD1 | TRBV6-2/TRBV6-3 | many
TGTGCCACCCGAGACAGGAGCAATCAGCCCCAGCATTTT | CATRDRSNQPQHF | TRBJ1-5 | . | TRBV6-2/TRBV6-3 | .
TGTGCCCGAAACCAGCGGGTCACAGATACGCAGTATTTT | CARNQRVTDTQYF | TRBJ2-3 | . | TRBV30 | .
TGCGCCAGCAGCACCGAGTGGGACGAGCAGTACTTC | CASSTEWDEQYF | TRBJ2-7 | . | TRBV5-1 | many
TGTGCCAGCAGTTTAGCGGGAGTGGCGTACTTC | CASSLAGVAYF | TRBJ2-7 | TRBD2 | TRBV6-6 | few
TGTGCCAGCAGTGTGAGGGACACCGGGGAGCTGTTTTTT | CASSVRDTGELFF | TRBJ2-2 | . | TRBV6-4 | few
TGTGCCAGCAGCGGAGCTAGCGGGAGCGATTACAATGAGCAGTTCTTC | CASSGASGSDYNEQFF | TRBJ2-1 | TRBD2 | TRBV7-3 | many
TGTGCCAGCGAAGGGGGCTACAATCAGCCCCAGCATTTT | CASEGGYNQPQHF | TRBJ1-5 | TRBD1 | TRBV2 | many
TGCGCCAGCAGCCAAGGGGCTACAGGGGGCGTCTATGGCTACACCTTC | CASSQGATGGVYGYTF | TRBJ1-2 | TRBD1 | TRBV4-3 | many
TGCAGTGCTAGAGATCGGCAGGGCAGGAGTTCACCCCTCCACTTT | CSARDRQGRSSPLHF | TRBJ1-6 | . | TRBV20-1 | many
TGCAGCGTTTCGACAGGGGTTTCGCCCCAGCATTTT | CSVSTGVSPQHF | TRBJ1-5 | TRBD1 | TRBV29-1 | few
TGCAGTGCTAGAGTAGGGGACAGGGGGATTTTT | CSARVGDRGIF | TRBJ1-4 | TRBD1 | TRBV20-1 | few
TGTGCCAGCAGTCCTAGCGGGAGCTTTTGGACAGATACGCAGTATTTT | CASSPSGSFWTDTQYF | TRBJ2-3 | TRBD2 | TRBV28 | many
TGTGCCAGCAGCCTCAGGGGATCCGATAACTATGGCTACACCTTC | CASSLRGSDNYGYTF | TRBJ1-2 | . | TRBV3-1 | .
TGTGCCAGCAGCTTGTTGACAGGGGGAGTAGCGACCTACTACGAGCAGTACTTC | CASSLLTGGVATYYEQYF | TRBJ2-7 | TRBD1 | TRBV7-8 | .
TGCGCCAGCAGCCAAGGGTACGGCGAGCAGTACTTC | CASSQGYGEQYF | TRBJ2-7 | . | TRBV4-3 | few
TGTGCCACAAACTCCCGGGGACATGGCTACACCTTC | CATNSRGHGYTF | TRBJ1-2 | . | TRBV19 | .
TGTGCCAGCAGTGAACAGGGAAAAGATAATTCACCCCTCCACTTT | CASSEQGKDNSPLHF | TRBJ1-6 | . | TRBV25-1 | few
TGTGCCAGCAGTTTCCCGACAGCGAGCTATGGCTACACCTTC | CASSFPTASYGYTF | TRBJ1-2 | . | TRBV28 | many
TGTGCCAGCAGTTATGCGGGAAGCAATCAGCCCCAGCATTTT | CASSYAGSNQPQHF | TRBJ1-5 | . | TRBV6-2/TRBV6-3 | many
TGTGCCAGCAGCCAGGAGTCCGGCTACGAGCAGTACTTC | CASSQESGYEQYF | TRBJ2-7 | . | TRBV7-9 | few
TGCAGTGCTAGAGATTTTTTGTTTGAGTGGGCGCGTACCACCCATTTTGAGACCCAGTACTTC | CSARDFLFEWARTTHFETQYF | TRBJ2-5 | . | TRBV20-1 | few
TGCAGTGCCACCCTAGCGGGAGTCGAAGATACGCAGTATTTT | CSATLAGVEDTQYF | TRBJ2-3 | TRBD2 | TRBV20-1 | few
TGCGCCAGCAGCTTGGTGGCCGGGACAGGGTCCTCTGGGGCCAACGTCCTGACTTTC | CASSLVAGTGSSGANVLTF | TRBJ2-6 | TRBD1 | TRBV5-1 | many